Presented here are 9 T cell receptor beta chains from one specimen sequenced in a study of cytomegalovirus exposure and HLA in healthy donors. The study ran its PCR with 60 Vbeta and 13 Jbeta primers. The assay was immunoSEQ multiplex PCR, and TCRdb's table has in-frame clones only and misses some. This sample's table has roughly 30,000 clones. Sequenced: PBMCs. These receptors all stem from a woman aged 40 to 55 in good health and CMV-seropositive.

This chain connects TRBV28 to TRBJ1-2; D perhaps matches TRBD1 (5 bases). V lost 5 bases, J lost 1 base, and 8 bases lay in between. The germline V gene has CDR1 MDHEN and CDR2 SYDVKM. This CDR3 contains 13 residues. This CDR3 is CASSIGVNYGYTF. DNA for the CDR3: TGTGCCAGCAGTATAGGGGTTAACTATGGCTACACCTTC.

The chain has TRBV28 and TRBJ2-5, with D maybe TRBD2 (6 bases). The DNA end lines up better with TRBJ2-7; the J call may be wrong. This CDR3 is 14 amino acids long. CDR1 is MDHEN and CDR2 is SYDVKM in the germline V gene. The CDR3 here is CASSLGGRGYEQYF. As DNA, the CDR3 is TGTGCCAGCAGTTTGGGGGGTAGGGGCTACGAGCAGTACTTC.

This rearrangement joins TRBV30 to TRBJ2-7; 12 positions agree with TRBD2. The CDR3 is 14 residues long. V lost 4 bases and J lost 5; bases outside the gene matches: 6. CDR1 is GTSNPN, CDR2 SVGIG, per germline (reference sequence). CDR3 sequence reads: CAWNPGLAGNEQYF. In DNA, the CDR3 is TGTGCCTGGAACCCGGGACTAGCGGGTAACGAGCAGTACTTC.

V gene TRBV5-4 combines with J gene TRBJ2-7; perhaps TRBD2 as D (5 bases). Germline CDR1 SGHNT, CDR2 YYREEE (reference sequence). CDR3 size: 14 residues. Trimming removed 4 bases at V and 5 bases at J, with 16 bases between. In DNA form, the CDR3 reads TGTGCCAGCAGCCCTGCGTTGGTAGCGAACGAGCAGTACTTC. It translates to CASSPALVANEQYF.

This chain joins TRBV18 and TRBJ1-2; TRBD1 is a possible D gene (6 bases). V lost 0 bases and J lost 7, with 12 bases in between. Germline loops: CDR1 KGHSH, CDR2 LQKENI. The length of the CDR3 is 14 residues. The CDR3 DNA sequence: TGTGCCAGCTCACCACCGAGTAGGGGGAGTGGCTACACCTTC. Its translation: CASSPPSRGSGYTF.

The CDR3 DNA follows: TGTGCCAGCAGTGAAGCGCGGACTATTGGGGAGCTGTTTTTT. This codes for CASSEARTIGELFF. This chain connects TRBV6-1 to TRBJ2-2; possibly TRBD2 for D (6 bases). The germline V gene has CDR1 MNHNS and CDR2 SASEGT. This CDR3 is built from 14 residues. Trimming took off 0 bases at V and 8 bases at J, with 10 bases between the two ends.

V is TRBV6-1 and J is TRBJ1-4; D is ambiguous. Trimming shortened V by 2 bases and J by 9 bases, and 13 bases separated the two germline ends. The V gene's germline CDR1 is MNHNS and CDR2 SASEGT. The CDR3 consists of 14 residues. The CDR3 reads CASSEHQAWQKLFF. The DNA of the CDR3 is TGTGCCAGCAGTGAACACCAGGCCTGGCAAAAACTGTTTTTT.

J is TRBJ2-3 and V is TRBV5-5; 8 bases map to TRBD2. V lost 3 bases, J lost 11 bases, and 8 bases stayed unmatched. CDR1 is SGHKS, CDR2 YYEKEE, per germline (reference sequence). The CDR3 length is 13 residues. This CDR3 is CASSWTPGLEQYF. CDR3 in DNA: TGTGCCAGCAGCTGGACGCCGGGACTAGAGCAGTATTTT.

The chain has TRBV6-5 and TRBJ1-5, with 7 nucleotides matching TRBD1. V shed 0 bases, J shed 4 bases, and the junction held 3 bases outside the gene matches. CDR3 size: 15 residues. Germline values: CDR1 MNHEY, CDR2 SVGAGI. Here the CDR3 DNA reads TGTGCCAGCAGTTACTCACCGACAGGGAATCAGCCCCAGCATTTT. This translates into CASSYSPTGNQPQHF.